This T cell receptor (beta chain) stems from a study of radiation and T cells in renal cell carcinoma. Worth noting for this clone: As yet, its antigen is unknown.

Sequencing was performed with immunoSEQ multiplex PCR; in TCRdb, only in-frame clones are kept and a portion is missing. The table includes over 120,000 clones, 70% to 90% detected once. This CDR3 comprises 14 residues. Germline CDR1 SGHTS, CDR2 YDEGEE. The V gene end was trimmed by 2 bases and the J gene end by 6 bases; junction bases not matched to a gene: 4. The time point here: baseline pretreatment blood. As to treatment: 15 Gy SBRT to primary tumor, nephrectomy 4 weeks later. Study-wide points: Top tumor clonotypes rose in blood 2 weeks post-radiation, then contracted.

This sequence joins TRBV5-8 and TRBJ2-2; 7 positions agree with TRBD1. Material: blood, obtained from a patient whose treatment included radiotherapy and nephrectomy. This sequence was found in a woman aged 45-60 years with renal cell carcinoma. The CDR3 loop reads CASSLGQGAGELFF. In DNA form, the CDR3 reads TGTGCCAGCAGCTTAGGGCAGGGGGCCGGGGAGCTGTTTTTT.